This TCR beta chain is drawn from a study of T cell responses to AZD1222 COVID-19 vaccine. Assay: immunoSEQ multiplex PCR; the TCRdb copy retains only in-frame clones and omits some. The sample has more than 85,000 clones, around 90% seen once. As for this clone: Antigen: not known.

Study observations and caveats: Spike as a whole was targeted by vaccine-associated CD4 TCRs, dominant at 160-218 and 743-854. Of spike-specific TCRs, nearly half reportedly target regions left unmutated in variants.

Germline trimming cut 1 base from V and 5 bases from J; bases unmatched to any gene: 5. The CDR3 runs 15 residues. Per the germline V gene, CDR1 is LGHDT and CDR2 is YNNKEL (reference sequence). The receptor's source is an adult in good health. The V gene is TRBV3-1 (or the pseudogene TRBV3-2), the J gene TRBJ2-3; 8 bases are shared with TRBD2. This material consisted of peripheral blood, taken on day 0 of AZD1222 vaccination. The chain's CDR3 is CASSQGLANIDTQYF. CDR3 DNA: TGTGCCAGCAGCCAAGGACTAGCGAATATAGATACGCAGTATTTT.